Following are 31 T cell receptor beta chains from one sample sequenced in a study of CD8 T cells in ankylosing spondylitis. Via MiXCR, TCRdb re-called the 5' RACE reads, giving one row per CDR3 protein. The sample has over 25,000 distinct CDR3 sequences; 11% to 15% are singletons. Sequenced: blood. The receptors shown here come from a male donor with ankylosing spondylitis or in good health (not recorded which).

The CDR3 DNA sequence: TGTGCCAGCAGCGTACTAGTTGGAGAGACCCAGTACTTC. Protein: CASSVLVGETQYF. The V call is TRBV9, the J call TRBJ2-5; unclear D gene. CDR1 is SGDLS, CDR2 YYNGEE, per germline. The V end was cut by 1 base, the J end by 4 bases, with 8 bases between. The CDR3 totals 13 residues.

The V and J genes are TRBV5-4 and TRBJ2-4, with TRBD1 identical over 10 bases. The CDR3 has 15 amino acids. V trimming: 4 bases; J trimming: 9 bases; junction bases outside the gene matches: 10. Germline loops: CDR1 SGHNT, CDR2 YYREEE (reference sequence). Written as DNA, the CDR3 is TGTGCCAGCAGCGGCGGGACAGGGGTTAGGGGCATTCAGTACTTC. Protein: CASSGGTGVRGIQYF.

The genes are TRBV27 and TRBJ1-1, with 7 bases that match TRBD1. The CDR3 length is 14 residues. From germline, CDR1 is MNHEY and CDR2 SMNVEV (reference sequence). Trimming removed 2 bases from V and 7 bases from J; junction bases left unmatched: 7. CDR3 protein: CASSLLSGGFEAFF. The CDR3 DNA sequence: TGTGCCAGCAGTTTACTGTCAGGGGGGTTTGAAGCTTTCTTT.

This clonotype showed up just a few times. Here the CDR3 reads CSVVTSGDGELFF. The DNA of the CDR3 is TGCAGCGTTGTGACTAGCGGGGACGGGGAGCTGTTTTTT. The chain carries TRBV29-1 and TRBJ2-2; the match to TRBD2 covers 11 bases. Germline V gene sequence: CDR1 SQVTM, CDR2 ANQGSEA. V was clipped by 4 bases and J by 7 bases; unmatched bases: 2. The CDR3 sequence is 13 residues long.

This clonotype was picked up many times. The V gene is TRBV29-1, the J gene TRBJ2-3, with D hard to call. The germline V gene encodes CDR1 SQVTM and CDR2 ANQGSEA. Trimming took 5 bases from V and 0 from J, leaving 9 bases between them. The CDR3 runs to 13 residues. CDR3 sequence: CSVPQTSTDTQYF. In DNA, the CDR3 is TGCAGCGTTCCCCAGACTAGCACAGATACGCAGTATTTT.

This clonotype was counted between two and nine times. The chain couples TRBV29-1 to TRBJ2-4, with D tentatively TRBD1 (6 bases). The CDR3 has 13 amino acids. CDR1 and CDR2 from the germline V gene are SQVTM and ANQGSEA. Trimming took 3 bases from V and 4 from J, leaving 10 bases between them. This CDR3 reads CSVEGTGKNIQYF. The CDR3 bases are TGCAGCGTTGAGGGAACAGGGAAAAACATTCAGTACTTC.

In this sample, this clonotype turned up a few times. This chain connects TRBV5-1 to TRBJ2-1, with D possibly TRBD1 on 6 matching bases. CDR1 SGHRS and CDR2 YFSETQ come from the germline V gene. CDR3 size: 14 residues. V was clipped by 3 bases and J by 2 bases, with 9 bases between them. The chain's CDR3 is CASSSDSAYNEQFF. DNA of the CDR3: TGCGCCAGCAGCTCGGACAGTGCCTACAATGAGCAGTTCTTC.

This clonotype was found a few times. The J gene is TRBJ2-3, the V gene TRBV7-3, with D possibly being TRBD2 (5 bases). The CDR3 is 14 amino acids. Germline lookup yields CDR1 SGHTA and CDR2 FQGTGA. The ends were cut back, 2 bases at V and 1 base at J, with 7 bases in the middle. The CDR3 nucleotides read TGTGCCAGCAGCTTAGGGCGGGGCACAGATACGCAGTATTTT. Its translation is CASSLGRGTDTQYF.

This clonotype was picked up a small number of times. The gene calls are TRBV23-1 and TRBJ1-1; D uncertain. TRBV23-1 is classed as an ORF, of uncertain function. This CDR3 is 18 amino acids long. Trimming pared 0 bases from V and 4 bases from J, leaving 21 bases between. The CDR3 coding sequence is TGCGCCAGCAGTCAATCTGAACGTCCCCTTGGTCCAAGCACTGAAGCTTTCTTT. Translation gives CASSQSERPLGPSTEAFF.

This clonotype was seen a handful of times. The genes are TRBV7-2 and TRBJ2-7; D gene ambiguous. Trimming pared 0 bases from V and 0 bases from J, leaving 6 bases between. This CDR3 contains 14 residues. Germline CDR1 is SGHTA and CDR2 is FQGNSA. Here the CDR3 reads CASSLALSSYEQYF. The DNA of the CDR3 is TGTGCCAGCAGCTTAGCCCTAAGCTCCTACGAGCAGTACTTC.

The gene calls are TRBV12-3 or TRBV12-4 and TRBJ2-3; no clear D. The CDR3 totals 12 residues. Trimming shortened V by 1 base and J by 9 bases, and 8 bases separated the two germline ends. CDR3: CASSLDPQTQYF. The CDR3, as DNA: TGTGCCAGCAGTTTAGACCCGCAAACGCAGTATTTT.

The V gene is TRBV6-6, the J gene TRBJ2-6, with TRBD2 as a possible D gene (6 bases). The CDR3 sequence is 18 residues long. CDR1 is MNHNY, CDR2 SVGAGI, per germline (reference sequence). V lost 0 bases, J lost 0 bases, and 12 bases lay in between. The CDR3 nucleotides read TGTGCCAGCAGTTACTCGAGCGGGTTCAGCTCTGGGGCCAACGTCCTGACTTTC. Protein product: CASSYSSGFSSGANVLTF.

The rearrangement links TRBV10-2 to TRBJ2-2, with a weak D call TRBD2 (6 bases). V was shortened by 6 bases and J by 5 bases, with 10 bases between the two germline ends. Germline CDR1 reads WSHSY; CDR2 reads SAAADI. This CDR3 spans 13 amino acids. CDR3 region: CASRLAGTGELFF. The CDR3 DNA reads TGCGCCAGCAGACTAGCAGGGACCGGGGAGCTGTTTTTT.

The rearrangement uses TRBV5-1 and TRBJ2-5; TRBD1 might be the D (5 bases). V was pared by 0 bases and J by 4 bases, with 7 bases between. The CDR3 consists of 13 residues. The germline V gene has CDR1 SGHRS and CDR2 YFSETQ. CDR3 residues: CASSLARAETQYF. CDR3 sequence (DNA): TGCGCCAGCAGCTTGGCCAGGGCAGAGACCCAGTACTTC.

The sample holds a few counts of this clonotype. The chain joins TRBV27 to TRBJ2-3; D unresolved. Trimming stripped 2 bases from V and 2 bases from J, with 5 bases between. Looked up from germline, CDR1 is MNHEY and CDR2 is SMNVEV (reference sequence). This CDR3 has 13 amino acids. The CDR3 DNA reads TGTGCCAGCAGTTTACCATACACAGATACGCAGTATTTT. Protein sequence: CASSLPYTDTQYF.

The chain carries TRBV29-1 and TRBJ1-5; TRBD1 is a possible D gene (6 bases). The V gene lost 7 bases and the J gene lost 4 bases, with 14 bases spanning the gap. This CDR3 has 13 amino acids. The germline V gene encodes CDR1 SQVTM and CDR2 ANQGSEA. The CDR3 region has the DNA TGCAGCGCCCGGGACAACATTAATCAGCCCCAGCATTTT. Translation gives CSARDNINQPQHF.

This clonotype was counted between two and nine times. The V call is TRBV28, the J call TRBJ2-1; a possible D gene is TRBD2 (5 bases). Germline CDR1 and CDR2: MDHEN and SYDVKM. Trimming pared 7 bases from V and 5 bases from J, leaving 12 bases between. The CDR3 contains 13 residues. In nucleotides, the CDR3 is TGTGCCAGCACCCCCCTCGGGAACAATGAGCAGTTCTTC. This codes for CASTPLGNNEQFF.

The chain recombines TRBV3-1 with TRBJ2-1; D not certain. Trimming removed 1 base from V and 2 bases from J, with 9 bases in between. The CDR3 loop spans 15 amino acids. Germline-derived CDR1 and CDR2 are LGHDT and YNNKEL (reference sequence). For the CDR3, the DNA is TGTGCCAGCAGCCAAGGTCAAGGCCCCTACAATGAGCAGTTCTTC. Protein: CASSQGQGPYNEQFF.

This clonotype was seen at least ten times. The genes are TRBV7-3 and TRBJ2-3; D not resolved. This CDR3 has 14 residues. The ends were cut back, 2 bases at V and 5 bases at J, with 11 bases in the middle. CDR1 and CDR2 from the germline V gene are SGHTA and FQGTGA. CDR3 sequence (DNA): TGTGCCAGCAGCTTATCCGGACCTAAAGATACGCAGTATTTT. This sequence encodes CASSLSGPKDTQYF.

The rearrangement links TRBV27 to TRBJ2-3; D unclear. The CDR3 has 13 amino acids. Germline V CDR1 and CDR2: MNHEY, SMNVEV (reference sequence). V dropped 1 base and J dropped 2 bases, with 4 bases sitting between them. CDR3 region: CASSLFPTDTQYF. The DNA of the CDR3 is TGTGCCAGCAGTTTATTTCCCACAGATACGCAGTATTTT.

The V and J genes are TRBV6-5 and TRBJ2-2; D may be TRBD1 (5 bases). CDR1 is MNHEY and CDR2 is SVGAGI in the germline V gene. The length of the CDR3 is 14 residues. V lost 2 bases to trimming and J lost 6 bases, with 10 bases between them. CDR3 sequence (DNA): TGTGCCAGCAGTTACCCCAGGGTTCCCGGGGAGCTGTTTTTT. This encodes CASSYPRVPGELFF.

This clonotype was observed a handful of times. The CDR3 DNA reads TGTGCCAGCAGTTCCCCCGCCGGGGAGCTGTTTTTT. It is translated as CASSSPAGELFF. This chain links TRBV6-2 or TRBV6-3 with TRBJ2-2; D unresolved. The germline CDR1 and CDR2 sequences are MNHEY and SVGEGT. The CDR3 length is 12 residues. V lost 4 bases and J lost 6, with 6 bases in between.

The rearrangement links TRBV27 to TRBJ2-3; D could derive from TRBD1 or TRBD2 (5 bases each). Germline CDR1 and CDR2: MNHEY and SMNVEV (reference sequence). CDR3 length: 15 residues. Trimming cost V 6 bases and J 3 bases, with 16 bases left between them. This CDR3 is CASRPWGRGTDTQYF. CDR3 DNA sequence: TGTGCCAGCAGGCCTTGGGGACGTGGGACAGATACGCAGTATTTT.

CDR3 protein: CASSLYRGNDEQYF. The CDR3, as DNA: TGCGCCAGCAGCTTGTACAGGGGGAATGACGAGCAGTACTTC. J is TRBJ2-7 and V is TRBV5-1; TRBD1 aligns across 8 bases. V was pared by 1 base and J by 5 bases, with 5 bases of the junction left unmatched. Germline V lookup: CDR1 SGHRS, CDR2 YFSETQ. There are 14 residues in the CDR3.

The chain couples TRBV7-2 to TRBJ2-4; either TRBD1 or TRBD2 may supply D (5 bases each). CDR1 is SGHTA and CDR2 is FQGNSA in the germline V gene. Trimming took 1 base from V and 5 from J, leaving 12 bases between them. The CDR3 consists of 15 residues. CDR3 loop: CASSLGRRGENIQYF. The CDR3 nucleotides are TGTGCCAGCAGCTTAGGCCGGAGAGGGGAAAACATTCAGTACTTC.

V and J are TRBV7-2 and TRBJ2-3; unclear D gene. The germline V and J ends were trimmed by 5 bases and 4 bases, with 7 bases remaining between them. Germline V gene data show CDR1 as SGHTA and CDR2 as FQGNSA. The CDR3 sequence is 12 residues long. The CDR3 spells CASSPGADTQYF. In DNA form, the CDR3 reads TGTGCCAGCAGCCCTGGCGCAGATACGCAGTATTTT.

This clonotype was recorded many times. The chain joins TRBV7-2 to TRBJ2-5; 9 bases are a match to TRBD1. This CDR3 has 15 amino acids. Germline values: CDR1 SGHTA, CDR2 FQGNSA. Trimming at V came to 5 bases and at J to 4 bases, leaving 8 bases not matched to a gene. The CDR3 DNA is TGTGCCAGCAGCCCAGGGGGACAGGGTTCAGAGACCCAGTACTTC. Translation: CASSPGGQGSETQYF.

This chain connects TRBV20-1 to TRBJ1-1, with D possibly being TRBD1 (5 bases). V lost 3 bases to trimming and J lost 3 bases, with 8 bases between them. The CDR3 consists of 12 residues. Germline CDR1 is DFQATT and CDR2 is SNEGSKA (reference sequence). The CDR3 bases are TGCAGTGCTAGGATCAGGGACACTGAAGCTTTCTTT. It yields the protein CSARIRDTEAFF.

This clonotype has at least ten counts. The CDR3 here is CASSPGTSAYNEQFF. The CDR3 region has the DNA TGTGCCAGCAGCCCCGGGACTAGCGCCTACAATGAGCAGTTCTTC. The chain has TRBV7-3 and TRBJ2-1; 10 nucleotides match TRBD2. Germline trimming cut 5 bases from V and 2 bases from J; bases unmatched to any gene: 3. Germline CDR1 is SGHTA and CDR2 is FQGTGA. This CDR3 contains 15 residues.

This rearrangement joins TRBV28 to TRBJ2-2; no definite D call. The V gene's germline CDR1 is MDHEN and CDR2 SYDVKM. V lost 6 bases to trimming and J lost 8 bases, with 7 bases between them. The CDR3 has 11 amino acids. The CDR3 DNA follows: TGTGCCAGCAGCCGCAGTGGGGAGCTGTTTTTT. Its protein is CASSRSGELFF.

CDR3 amino acids: CSVEDRADSSYNEQFF. Written as DNA, the CDR3 is TGCAGCGTTGAAGATCGGGCGGATAGCTCCTACAATGAGCAGTTCTTC. V is TRBV29-1 and J is TRBJ2-1; D is unclear. The germline CDR1 and CDR2 sequences are SQVTM and ANQGSEA. V lost 0 bases to trimming and J lost 0 bases, with 12 bases between them. This CDR3 comprises 16 residues.